This TCR beta chain was obtained from a study of blood T cell repertoires in COVID-19. About the study: Sample material is recorded as cDNA or gDNA derived from T cells, B-cell-depleted T cells, or PBMCs.

Germline CDR1 reads MDHEN; CDR2 reads SYDVKM. V shed 10 bases and J shed 5 bases, with 9 bases lying between them. CDR3 length: 11 residues. Methods used by the authors: The authors estimated nucleated cell counts from reference gene primer amplification. Clones were read by immunoSEQ multiplex PCR, and TCRdb kept only the in-frame ones, dropping some. V and J calls plus clone size are reproduced from that table; the DNA served to infer D and trimming. Among over 150,000 clones, around 82% were seen once, and the ten largest hold approximately 0.6%. Sequences were obtained from peripheral blood. The source is a man in his sixties with COVID-19, enrolled during active disease. The V and J genes are TRBV28 and TRBJ2-1; no firm D call. CDR3: CAIYQNNEQFF. DNA of the CDR3: TGTGCCATCTACCAAAACAATGAGCAGTTCTTC. Combining the CDR3 with reference TRBV28 and TRBJ2-1 gives the whole variable domain DVKVTQSSRYLVKRTGEKVFLECVQDMDHENMFWYRQDPGLGLRLIYFSYDVKMKEKGDIPEGYSVSREKKERFSLILESASTNQTSMYLCAIYQNNEQFFGPGTRLTVL.